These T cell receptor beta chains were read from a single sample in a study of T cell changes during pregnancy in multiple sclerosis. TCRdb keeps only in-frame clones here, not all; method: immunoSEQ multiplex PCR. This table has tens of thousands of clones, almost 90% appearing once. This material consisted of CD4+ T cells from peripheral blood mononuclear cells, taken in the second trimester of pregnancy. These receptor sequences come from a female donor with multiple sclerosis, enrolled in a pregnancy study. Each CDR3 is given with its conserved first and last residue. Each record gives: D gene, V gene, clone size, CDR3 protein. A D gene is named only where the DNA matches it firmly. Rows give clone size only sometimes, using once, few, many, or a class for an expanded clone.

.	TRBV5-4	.	CASSLGASATSETQYF
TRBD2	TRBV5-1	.	CATSRGLAADNEQFF
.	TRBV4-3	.	CASSQDITGSRNEQFF
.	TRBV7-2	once	CASSLGGAGETQYF
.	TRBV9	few	CASSVAGAGTGELFF
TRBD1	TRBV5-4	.	CASSGRQGVNEQFF
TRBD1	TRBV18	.	CASSRDRKYNEQFF
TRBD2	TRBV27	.	CASSFLASGTYEQYF
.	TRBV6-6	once	CASRGTGGLAGEQFF
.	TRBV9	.	CASSPRQNLGGYTF
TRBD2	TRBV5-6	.	CASSTGLAGGSYEQYF
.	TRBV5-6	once	CASSLLRGASTDTQYF
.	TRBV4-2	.	CASSQESGGGGHIQYF
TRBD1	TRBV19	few	CASSIGQGNQPQHF
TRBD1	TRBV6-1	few	CASSGTGARAFF
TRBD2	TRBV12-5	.	CASGLRTGLAPNLAKNIQYF
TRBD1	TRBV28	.	CASRTTGTNYGYTF
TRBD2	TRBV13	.	CASSLPPLAGATDTQYF
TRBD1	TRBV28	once	CASSSPGQGGSNEKLFF
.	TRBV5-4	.	CASSSERQNNYGYTF
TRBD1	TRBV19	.	CASSLWGTANYEQYF
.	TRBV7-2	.	CASSPGRGNTEAFF
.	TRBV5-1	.	CASSPDPGTYEQYF
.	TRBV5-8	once	CASSLGAGPGTGELFF
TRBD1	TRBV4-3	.	CASSPGQVTGGAGYTF
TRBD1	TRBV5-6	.	CASSVPGQNTDTQYF
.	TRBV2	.	CASSDRRTEITEAFF
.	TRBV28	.	CASSLGGRGLEKLFF
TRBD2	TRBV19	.	CASSIGTSGSYNEQFF
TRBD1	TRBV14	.	CASSPKDRLRYEQYF
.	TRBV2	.	CASSERTVNTEAFF
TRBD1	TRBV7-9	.	CASSLRDRGFQIRGGELFF
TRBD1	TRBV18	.	CASSPGQGSGYTF
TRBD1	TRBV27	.	CASSLWAGTGGGGYTF
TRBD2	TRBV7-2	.	CASSLELAGVGNEQFF
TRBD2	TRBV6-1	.	CASSEIAGGFAAKNIQYF
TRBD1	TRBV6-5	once	CASRSGQGANTEAFF
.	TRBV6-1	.	CASSQGNRNTIYF
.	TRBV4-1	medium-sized	CASSHSPEQFF
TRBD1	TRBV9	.	CASSLEVGGAFHNEQFF
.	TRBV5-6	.	CASSSYTGELFF
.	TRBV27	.	CASSLSDGYEQYF
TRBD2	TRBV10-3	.	CAISPGLANSGANVLTF
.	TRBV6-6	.	CASSYWTYQETQYF